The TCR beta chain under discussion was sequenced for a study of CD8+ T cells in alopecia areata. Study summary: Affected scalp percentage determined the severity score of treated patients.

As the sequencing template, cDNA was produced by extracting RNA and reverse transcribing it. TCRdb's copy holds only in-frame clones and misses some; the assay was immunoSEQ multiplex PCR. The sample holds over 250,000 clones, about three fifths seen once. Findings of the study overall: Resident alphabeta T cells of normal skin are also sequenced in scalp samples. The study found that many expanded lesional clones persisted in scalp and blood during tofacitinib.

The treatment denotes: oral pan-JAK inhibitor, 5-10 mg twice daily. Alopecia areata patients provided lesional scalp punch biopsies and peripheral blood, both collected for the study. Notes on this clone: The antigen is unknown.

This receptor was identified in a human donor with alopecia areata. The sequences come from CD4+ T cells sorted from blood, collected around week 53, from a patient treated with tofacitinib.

Written as DNA, the CDR3 is TGTGCCAGCAGCGTTTTAGCGGGGGGCTACGAGCAGTACTTC. Amino acid sequence: CASSVLAGGYEQYF. The V and J genes are TRBV7-9 and TRBJ2-7; 10 nucleotides align to TRBD2. CDR1 is SEHNR, CDR2 FQNEAQ, per germline (reference sequence). The CDR3 consists of 14 residues. Trimming removed 5 bases from V and 3 bases from J; junction bases left unmatched: 4.